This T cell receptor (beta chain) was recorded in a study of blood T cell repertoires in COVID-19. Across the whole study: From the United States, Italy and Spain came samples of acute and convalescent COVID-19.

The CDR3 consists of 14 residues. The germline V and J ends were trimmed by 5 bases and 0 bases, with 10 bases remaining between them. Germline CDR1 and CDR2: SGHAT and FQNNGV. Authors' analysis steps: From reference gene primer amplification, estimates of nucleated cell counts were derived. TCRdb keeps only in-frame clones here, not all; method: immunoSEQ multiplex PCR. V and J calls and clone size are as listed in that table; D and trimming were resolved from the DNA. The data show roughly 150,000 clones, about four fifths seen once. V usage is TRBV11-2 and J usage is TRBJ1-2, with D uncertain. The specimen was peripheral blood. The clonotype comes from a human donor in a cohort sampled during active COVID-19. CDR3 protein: CASSPPGSNYGYTF. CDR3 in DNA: TGTGCCAGCAGCCCCCCGGGTTCTAACTATGGCTACACCTTC.